Presented here are 11 T cell receptor beta chains from one specimen sequenced in a study of CD8 T cells in ankylosing spondylitis. TCRdb re-derived calls from the 5' RACE reads in MiXCR, one entry per CDR3 protein. In the table there are approximately 130,000 distinct CDR3 sequences, more than 9.5% of which are singletons. Input material: blood, either unsorted or a sorted T cell fraction (not recorded which). The receptor source for this set is a female donor with ankylosing spondylitis or in good health (not recorded which).

This clonotype has at least ten counts. The chain employs TRBV5-1 and TRBJ2-7, with TRBD1 matching over 8 bases. The junction had 4 bases not matched to a gene; V was cut back by 5 bases and J by 0 bases. The CDR3 length is 14 residues. The germline V gene encodes CDR1 SGHRS and CDR2 YFSETQ. CDR3 loop: CASRQTGDSYEQYF. The CDR3 nucleotides read TGCGCCAGCAGGCAGACAGGGGACTCCTACGAGCAGTACTTC.

This clonotype has at least ten counts. The chain joins TRBV24-1 to TRBJ1-1; D perhaps matches TRBD1 (5 bases). V was shortened by 6 bases and J by 5 bases, with 21 bases between the two germline ends. The CDR3 loop spans 16 amino acids. Germline values: CDR1 KGHDR, CDR2 SFDVKD. For the CDR3, the DNA is TGTGCCACCAGTTCCCCCCCAGGGAGCGGGGAAACTGAAGCTTTCTTT. As protein: CATSSPPGSGETEAFF.

This clonotype showed up many times. The chain uses TRBV11-3 and TRBJ1-3; TRBD1 is a possible D gene (5 bases). The V end lost 5 bases, the J end lost 9 bases, and 8 bases lay between the germline ends. This CDR3 is 11 amino acids long. The germline gives CDR1 SGHNT, CDR2 YENEEA. CDR3 sequence reads: CASSPGVTIYF. In DNA, the CDR3 is TGTGCCAGCAGCCCGGGGGTCACCATATATTTT.

This clonotype was recorded a few times. This chain connects TRBV28 to TRBJ2-4; D gene ambiguous. V was pared by 3 bases and J by 4 bases, with 7 bases between. The CDR3 length is 13 residues. The V gene's germline CDR1 is MDHEN and CDR2 SYDVKM. CDR3 region: CASSLQVKNIQYF. DNA for the CDR3: TGTGCCAGCAGTTTGCAGGTTAAAAACATTCAGTACTTC.

This clonotype was observed a handful of times. The V call is TRBV11-2, the J call TRBJ2-5; 9 nucleotides line up with TRBD2. The CDR3 runs 18 residues. V was clipped by 1 base and J by 5 bases; unmatched bases: 14. Germline-derived CDR1 and CDR2 are SGHAT and FQNNGV. The CDR3 DNA sequence: TGTGCCAGCAGCTTAGGGTCCCCGCGGGGGGGCCCGGCGGAGACCCAGTACTTC. Translation: CASSLGSPRGGPAETQYF.

To note about this clonotype: Given a much more abundant clone one base away, this may be a read error. V and J are TRBV28 and TRBJ2-7; D remains ambiguous. From germline, CDR1 is MDHEN and CDR2 SYDVKM. The CDR3 contains 13 residues. CDR3 sequence: CVSSLPLGFEQYF. DNA of the CDR3: TGTGTCAGCAGTTTACCCCTTGGGTTCGAGCAGTACTTC.

This clonotype was observed many times. The genes are TRBV18 and TRBJ2-3; D unresolved. V shed 6 bases and J shed 4 bases, with 8 bases lying between them. The CDR3 sequence is 12 residues long. Germline CDR1 reads KGHSH; CDR2 reads LQKENI. The CDR3 DNA sequence: TGTGCCAGCTCGCCAGGAGCAGATACGCAGTATTTT. It encodes CASSPGADTQYF.

This clonotype was seen at least ten times. The chain recombines TRBV5-4 with TRBJ2-3, with 8 bases matching TRBD1. The CDR3 has 17 residues. Germline CDR1 reads SGHNT; CDR2 reads YYREEE (reference sequence). Unmatched junction bases numbered 16, after V lost 6 bases and J lost 4 bases. For the CDR3, the DNA is TGTGCCAGCATGAGGGGACCTGGACAGGGTAGGGCAGATACGCAGTATTTT. Protein sequence: CASMRGPGQGRADTQYF.

This clonotype was recorded at least ten times. The chain joins TRBV12-3 or TRBV12-4 to TRBJ2-1; 9 nucleotides line up with TRBD1. J was trimmed by 9 bases and V by 8 bases; bases with no gene match: 11. The CDR3 totals 14 residues. The DNA for the CDR3 is TGTGCCAGCGGTACAGGGGGCTTTTTTGGTGAGCAGTTCTTC. It codes for CASGTGGFFGEQFF.

The chain employs TRBV18 and TRBJ1-1; D gene unclear. Trimming pared 6 bases from V and 10 bases from J, leaving 18 bases between. CDR1 and CDR2 from the germline V gene are KGHSH and LQKENI. This CDR3 has 13 amino acids. Here the CDR3 DNA reads TGTGCCAGCTCGCCCATGACCTCGGACGGAGCTTTCTTT. This gives the protein CASSPMTSDGAFF.

A remark on this clonotype: This may be a read error, as it is one base from a much larger clone. The chain uses TRBV28 and TRBJ2-2; maybe TRBD2 (6 bases). Germline V gene lookup returns CDR1 MDHEN and CDR2 SYDVKM. Trimming removed 10 bases from V and 8 bases from J, with 23 bases in between. This CDR3 contains 15 residues. The DNA of the CDR3 is TGTGCCACCAGCCGCGGGACGCCGACTTCGGGGGAGCTGTTTTTT. Its translation: CATSRGTPTSGELFF.